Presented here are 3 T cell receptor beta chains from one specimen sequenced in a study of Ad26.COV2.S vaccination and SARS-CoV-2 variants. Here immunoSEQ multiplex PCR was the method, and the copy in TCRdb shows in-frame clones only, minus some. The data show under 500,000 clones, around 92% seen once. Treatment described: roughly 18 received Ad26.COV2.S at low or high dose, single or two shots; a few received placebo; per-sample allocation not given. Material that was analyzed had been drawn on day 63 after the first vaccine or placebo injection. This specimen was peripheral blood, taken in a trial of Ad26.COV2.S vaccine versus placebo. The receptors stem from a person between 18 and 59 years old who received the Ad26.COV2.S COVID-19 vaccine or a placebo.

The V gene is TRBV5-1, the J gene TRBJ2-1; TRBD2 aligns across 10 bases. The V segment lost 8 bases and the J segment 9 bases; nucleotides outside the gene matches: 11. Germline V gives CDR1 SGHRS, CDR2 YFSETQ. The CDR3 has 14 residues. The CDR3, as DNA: TGCGCCAGTAAAGCGGGGGGGCCGCAGACTGAGCAGTTCTTC. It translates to CASKAGGPQTEQFF.

This CDR3 reads CASSMWSGGNEQFF. The DNA for the CDR3 is TGTGCCAGTAGTATGTGGTCGGGGGGGAATGAGCAGTTCTTC. This chain connects TRBV19 to TRBJ2-1; 8 nucleotides agree with TRBD2. The germline V gene has CDR1 LNHDA and CDR2 SQIVND (reference sequence). After removal of 3 bases from V and 7 bases from J, the junction contained 5 bases not matched to a gene. The CDR3 is 14 residues long.

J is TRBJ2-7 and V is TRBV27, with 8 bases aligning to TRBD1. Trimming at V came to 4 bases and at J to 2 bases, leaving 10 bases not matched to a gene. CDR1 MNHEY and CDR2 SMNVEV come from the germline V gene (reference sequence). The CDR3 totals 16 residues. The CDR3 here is CASSSPTGGITYEQYF. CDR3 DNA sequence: TGTGCCAGCAGTTCCCCCACAGGGGGGATCACCTACGAGCAGTACTTC.